This TCR beta chain was retrieved from a study of patients and donors after allogeneic stem cell transplantation. There are many counts of this clonotype. Using its own MiXCR run on the RT-PCR reads, TCRdb lists one record per CDR3 protein. The table includes approximately 430,000 distinct CDR3 sequences, around 16% detected once. The V gene's germline CDR1 is ENHRY and CDR2 SYGVKD. The germline V and J ends were trimmed by 4 bases and 2 bases, with 8 bases remaining between them. There are 13 residues in the CDR3. This sequence was found in a human donor who was either an allogeneic HSCT recipient or a stem cell or donor lymphocyte infusion donor (not recorded which). It is not recorded whose cells these are; they may come from a transplant donor. The genes are TRBV10-3 and TRBJ1-1; no firm D call. The sample comprised blood, either unsorted or a sorted T cell fraction (not recorded which). The CDR3 spells CAISGPTNTEAFF. CDR3 nucleotide sequence: TGTGCCATCAGTGGACCAACCAACACTGAAGCTTTCTTT.